The rows below give T cell receptor beta chains drawn from one sample of a study of beta chain features in type 1 diabetes. Libraries were prepared by immunoSEQ multiplex PCR; TCRdb keeps only in-frame clonotypes and omits some of them. The data hold 600,000 or so clones, with approximately 13% observed a single time. The sample consisted of naive CD4+ T cells from blood. The receptors were sampled from a man in his thirties or forties with type 1 diabetes. CDR3s include the opening cysteine and the closing phenylalanine or tryptophan. D genes are given only for firm matches. Not every row has a clone size; where given, it reads once, few, many or a size class.

TRBV6-6	TRBJ2-5	TRBD1	few	TGTGCCAGCAGTTCACAGGGGCGGGAGACCCAGTACTTC	CASSSQGRETQYF
TRBV4-2	TRBJ1-5	NA	NA	TGTGCCAGCAGCCAAGGGGGACAAGGAGGCAATCAGCCCCAGCATTTT	CASSQGGQGGNQPQHF
TRBV7-2	TRBJ1-1	NA	NA	TGTGCCAGCAGCCAAGGGTTGATGAACACTGAAGCTTTCTTT	CASSQGLMNTEAFF
TRBV6-1	TRBJ2-7	NA	NA	TGTGCCAGCAGTGAACAGACGGCTAATGTCCTCGAGCAGTACTTC	CASSEQTANVLEQYF
TRBV18	TRBJ2-5	NA	few	TGTGCCAGCTCACCACCGTCTACCCGGGGGGAGACCCAGTACTTC	CASSPPSTRGETQYF
TRBV2	TRBJ1-2	NA	NA	TGTGCCAGCAGTGAACTACAGGGAAGCTATGGCTACACCTTC	CASSELQGSYGYTF
TRBV5-1	TRBJ2-5	NA	few	TGCGCCAGCAGCTTGGGGGGGCCGGGGACCCAGTACTTC	CASSLGGPGTQYF
TRBV21-1	TRBJ2-2	NA	NA	TGTGCCAGCAGCGCCCCGAGCGGGGAGCTGTTTTTT	CASSAPSGELFF
TRBV28	TRBJ2-7	NA	few	TGTGCCAGCACGAGGGAATACGAGCAGTACTTC	CASTREYEQYF
TRBV7-2	TRBJ2-3	NA	few	TGTGCCAGCAGCCGGGCCTCGGGGATAGATACGCAGTATTTT	CASSRASGIDTQYF
TRBV7-2	TRBJ2-7	NA	NA	TGTGCCAGCAGCGAGGCCAGGGGAACCGAGCAGTACTTC	CASSEARGTEQYF